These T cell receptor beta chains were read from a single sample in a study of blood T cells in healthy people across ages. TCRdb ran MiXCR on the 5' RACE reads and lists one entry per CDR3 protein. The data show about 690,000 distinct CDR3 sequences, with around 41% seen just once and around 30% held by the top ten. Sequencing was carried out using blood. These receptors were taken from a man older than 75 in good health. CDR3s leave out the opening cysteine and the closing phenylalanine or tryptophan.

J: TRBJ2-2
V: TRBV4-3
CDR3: ASSLPTWGPRRGELF

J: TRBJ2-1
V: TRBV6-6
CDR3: ASSYLTTGGGYNEQF

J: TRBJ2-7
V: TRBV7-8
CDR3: ASSSRDVSSYEQY

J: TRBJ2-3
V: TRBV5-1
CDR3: ASSLSLRPDTQY

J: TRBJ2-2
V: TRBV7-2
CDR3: ASSYSGLAGRTGELF

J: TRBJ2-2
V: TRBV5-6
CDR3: ASSWRQFYTGELF

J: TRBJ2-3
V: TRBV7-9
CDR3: ASSSGQAPLDTQY

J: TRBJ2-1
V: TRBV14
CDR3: ACSRNRGDTYNEQF

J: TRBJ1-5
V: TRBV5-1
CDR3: ASSSSGGSNQPQH

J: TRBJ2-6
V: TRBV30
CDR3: AWSNGNSGANVLT

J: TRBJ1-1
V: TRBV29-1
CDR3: SVEPGGRGPEAF

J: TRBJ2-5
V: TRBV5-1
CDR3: ASSSTDRGETQY

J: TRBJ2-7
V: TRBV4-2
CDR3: ASSQDPGQEREQY

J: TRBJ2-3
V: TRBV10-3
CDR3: ATDRGGDTQY

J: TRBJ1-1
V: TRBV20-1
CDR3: SVNQGGNWNTEAF

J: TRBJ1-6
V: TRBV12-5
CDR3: ASGFGDRGGSPLH

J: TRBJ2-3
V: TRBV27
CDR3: ASSPTTNTQY

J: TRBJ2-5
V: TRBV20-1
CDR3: SARGRVGGAY

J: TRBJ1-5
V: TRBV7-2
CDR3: ASSLVSDQPQH

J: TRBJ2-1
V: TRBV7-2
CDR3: ASSLRGGGSNEQF

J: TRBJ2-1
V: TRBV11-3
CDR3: ASSPGTSNEQF

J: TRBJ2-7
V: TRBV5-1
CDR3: ASSLTSGGASYEQY

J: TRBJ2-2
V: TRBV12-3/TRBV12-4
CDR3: ASSKDPLTGELF

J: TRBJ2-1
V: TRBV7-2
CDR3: ASSRRRETQF

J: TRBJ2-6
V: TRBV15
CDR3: ATSRQGNRANVLT

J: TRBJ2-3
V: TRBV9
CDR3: ASSANPGGRTDTQY

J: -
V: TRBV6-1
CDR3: ASSAGLKYEQY

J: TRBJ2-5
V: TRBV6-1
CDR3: ASSGTGLKTQY